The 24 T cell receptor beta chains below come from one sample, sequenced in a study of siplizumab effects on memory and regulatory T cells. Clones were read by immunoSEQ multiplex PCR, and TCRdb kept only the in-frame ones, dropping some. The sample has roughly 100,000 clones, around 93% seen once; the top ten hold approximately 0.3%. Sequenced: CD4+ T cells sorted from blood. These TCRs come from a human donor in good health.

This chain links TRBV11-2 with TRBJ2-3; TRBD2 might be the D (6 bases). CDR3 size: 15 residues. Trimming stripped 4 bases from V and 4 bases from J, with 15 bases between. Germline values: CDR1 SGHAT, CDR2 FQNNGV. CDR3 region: CASSSRLVSADTQYF. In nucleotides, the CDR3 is TGTGCCAGCAGCTCTCGACTAGTCTCCGCAGATACGCAGTATTTT.

The CDR3 loop is CASSPPASLRAFF. CDR3 coding DNA: TGTGCCAGCTCACCACCAGCTTCCTTGAGGGCTTTCTTT. The chain couples TRBV18 to TRBJ1-1, with D unresolved. Between the trimmed V and J ends, which lost 0 bases and 11 bases, there was a span of 13 bases. The CDR3 covers 13 residues. Per germline, CDR1 KGHSH and CDR2 LQKENI.

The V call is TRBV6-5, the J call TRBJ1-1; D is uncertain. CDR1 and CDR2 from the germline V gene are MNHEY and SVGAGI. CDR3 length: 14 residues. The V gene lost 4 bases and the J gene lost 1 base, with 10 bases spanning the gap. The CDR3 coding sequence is TGTGCCAGCAGTTTCTTACCTAGGAACACTGAAGCTTTCTTT. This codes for CASSFLPRNTEAFF.

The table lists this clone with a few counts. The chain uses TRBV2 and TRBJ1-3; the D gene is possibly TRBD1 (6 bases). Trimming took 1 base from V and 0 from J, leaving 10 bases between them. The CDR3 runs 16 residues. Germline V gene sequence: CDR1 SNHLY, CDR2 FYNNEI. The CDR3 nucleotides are TGTGCCAGCAGTGAAGGGACAGCGAACTCTGGAAACACCATATATTTT. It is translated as CASSEGTANSGNTIYF.

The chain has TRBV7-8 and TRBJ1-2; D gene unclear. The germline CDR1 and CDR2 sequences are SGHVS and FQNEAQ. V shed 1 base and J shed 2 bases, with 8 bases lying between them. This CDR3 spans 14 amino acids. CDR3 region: CASSLGRRNYGYTF. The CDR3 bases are TGTGCCAGCAGCTTAGGCAGGAGGAACTATGGCTACACCTTC.

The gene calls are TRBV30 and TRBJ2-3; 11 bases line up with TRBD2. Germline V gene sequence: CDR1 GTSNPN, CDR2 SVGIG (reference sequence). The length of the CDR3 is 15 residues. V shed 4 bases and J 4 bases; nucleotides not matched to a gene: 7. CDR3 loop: CAWTTSGSLADTQYF. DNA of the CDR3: TGTGCCTGGACTACTAGCGGGAGTTTGGCAGATACGCAGTATTTT. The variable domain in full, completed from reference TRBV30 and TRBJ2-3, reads SQTIHQWPATLVQPVGSPLSLECTVEGTSNPNLYWYRQAAGRGLQLLFYSVGIGQISSEVPQNLSASRPQDRQFILSSKKLLLSDSGFYLCAWTTSGSLADTQYFGPGTRLTVL.

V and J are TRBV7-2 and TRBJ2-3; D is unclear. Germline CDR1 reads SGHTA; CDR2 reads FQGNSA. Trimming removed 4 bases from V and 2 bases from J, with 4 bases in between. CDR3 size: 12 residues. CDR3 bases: TGTGCCAGCAGCTCCAACACAGATACGCAGTATTTT. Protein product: CASSSNTDTQYF.

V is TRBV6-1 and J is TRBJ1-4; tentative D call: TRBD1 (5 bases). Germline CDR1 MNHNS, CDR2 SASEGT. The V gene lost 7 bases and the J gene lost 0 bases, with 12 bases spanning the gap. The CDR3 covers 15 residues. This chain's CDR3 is CASKGAAATNEKLFF. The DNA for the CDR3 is TGTGCCAGCAAAGGGGCGGCAGCAACTAATGAAAAACTGTTTTTT.

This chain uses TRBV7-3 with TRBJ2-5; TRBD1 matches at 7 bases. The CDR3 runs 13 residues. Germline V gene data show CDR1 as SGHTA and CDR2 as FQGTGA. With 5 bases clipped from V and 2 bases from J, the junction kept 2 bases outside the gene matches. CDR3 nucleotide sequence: TGTGCCAGCAGCGAGGGACAGCAAGAGACCCAGTACTTC. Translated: CASSEGQQETQYF.

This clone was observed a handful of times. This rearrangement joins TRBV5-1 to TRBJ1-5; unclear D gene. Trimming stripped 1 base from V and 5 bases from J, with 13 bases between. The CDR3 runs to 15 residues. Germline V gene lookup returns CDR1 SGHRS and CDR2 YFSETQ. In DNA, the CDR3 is TGCGCCAGCAGCTTGAGAACCGGAGGCGATCAGCCCCAGCATTTT. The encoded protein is CASSLRTGGDQPQHF.

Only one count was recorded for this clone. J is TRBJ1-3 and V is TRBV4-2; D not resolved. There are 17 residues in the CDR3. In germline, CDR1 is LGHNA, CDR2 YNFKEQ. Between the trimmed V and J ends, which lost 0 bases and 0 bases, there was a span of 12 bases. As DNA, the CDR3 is TGTGCCAGCAGCCAAGATGGCACCATAAGCTCTGGAAACACCATATATTTT. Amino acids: CASSQDGTISSGNTIYF.

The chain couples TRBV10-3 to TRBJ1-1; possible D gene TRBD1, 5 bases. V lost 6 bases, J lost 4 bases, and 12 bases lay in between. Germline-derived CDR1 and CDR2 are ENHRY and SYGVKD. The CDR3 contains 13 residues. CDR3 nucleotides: TGTGCCATCAGGGCCGAGGGGCCCACTGAAGCTTTCTTT. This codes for CAIRAEGPTEAFF.

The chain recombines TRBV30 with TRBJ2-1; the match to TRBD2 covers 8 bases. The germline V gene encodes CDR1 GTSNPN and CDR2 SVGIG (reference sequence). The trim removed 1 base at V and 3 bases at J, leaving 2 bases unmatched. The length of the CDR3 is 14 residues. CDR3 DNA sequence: TGTGCCTGGAGTGGGAGCGGGAGCTACAATGAGCAGTTCTTC. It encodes CAWSGSGSYNEQFF.

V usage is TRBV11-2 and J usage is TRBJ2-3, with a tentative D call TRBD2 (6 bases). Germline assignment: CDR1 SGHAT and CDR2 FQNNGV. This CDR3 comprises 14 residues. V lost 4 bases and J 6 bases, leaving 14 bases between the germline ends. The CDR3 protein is CASSSDYFSDTQYF. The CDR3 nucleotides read TGTGCCAGCAGCTCGGACTATTTCTCGGATACGCAGTATTTT.

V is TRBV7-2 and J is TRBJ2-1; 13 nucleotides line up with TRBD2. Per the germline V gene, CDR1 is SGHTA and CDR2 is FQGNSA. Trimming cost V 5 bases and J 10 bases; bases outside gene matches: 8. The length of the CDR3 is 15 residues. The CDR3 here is CASSIRTSGRGEQFF. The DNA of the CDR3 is TGTGCCAGCAGCATCCGGACTAGCGGGAGAGGCGAGCAGTTCTTC.

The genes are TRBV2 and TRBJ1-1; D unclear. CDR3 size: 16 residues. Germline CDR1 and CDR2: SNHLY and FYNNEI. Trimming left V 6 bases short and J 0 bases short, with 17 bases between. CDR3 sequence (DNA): TGTGCCAGCAGGCGAGTCTTGACACCCATGAACACTGAAGCTTTCTTT. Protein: CASRRVLTPMNTEAFF.

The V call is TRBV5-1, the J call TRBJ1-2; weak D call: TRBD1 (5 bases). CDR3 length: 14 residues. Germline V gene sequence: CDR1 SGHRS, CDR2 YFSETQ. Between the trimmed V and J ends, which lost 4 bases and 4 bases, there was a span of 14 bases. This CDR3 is CASSTSGTGYGYTF. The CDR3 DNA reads TGCGCCAGCAGCACTTCCGGGACCGGCTATGGCTACACCTTC.

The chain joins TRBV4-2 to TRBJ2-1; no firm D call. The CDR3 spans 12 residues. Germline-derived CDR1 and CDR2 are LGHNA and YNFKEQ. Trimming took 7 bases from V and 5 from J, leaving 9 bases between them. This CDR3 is CASTFGNNEQFF. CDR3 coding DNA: TGTGCCAGCACCTTTGGTAACAATGAGCAGTTCTTC.

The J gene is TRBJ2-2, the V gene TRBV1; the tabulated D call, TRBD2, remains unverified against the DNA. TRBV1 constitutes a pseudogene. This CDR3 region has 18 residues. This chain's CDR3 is CTSSQDEPGGSNTGELFF. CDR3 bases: TGCACCAGCAGCCAAGATGAACCGGGGGGATCGAACACCGGGGAGCTGTTTTTT.

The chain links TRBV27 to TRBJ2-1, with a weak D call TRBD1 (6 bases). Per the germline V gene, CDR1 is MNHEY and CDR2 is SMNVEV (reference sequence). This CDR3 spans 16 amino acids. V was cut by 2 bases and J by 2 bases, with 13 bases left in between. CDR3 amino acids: CASSLLRTVTYNEQFF. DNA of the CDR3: TGTGCCAGCAGTTTACTGCGGACAGTGACCTACAATGAGCAGTTCTTC.

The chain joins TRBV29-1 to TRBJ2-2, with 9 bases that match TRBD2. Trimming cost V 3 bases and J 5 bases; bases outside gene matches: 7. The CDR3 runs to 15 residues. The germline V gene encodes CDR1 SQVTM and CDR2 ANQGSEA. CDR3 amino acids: CSVDPSGMGTGELFF. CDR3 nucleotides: TGCAGCGTTGATCCTAGCGGGATGGGAACCGGGGAGCTGTTTTTT.

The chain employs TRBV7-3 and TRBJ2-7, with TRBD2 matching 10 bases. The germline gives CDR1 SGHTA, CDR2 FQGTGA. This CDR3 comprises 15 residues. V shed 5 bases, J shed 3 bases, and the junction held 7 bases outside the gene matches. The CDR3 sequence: CASSVTGTSDYEQYF. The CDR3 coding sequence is TGTGCCAGCAGCGTCACCGGGACTAGCGACTACGAGCAGTACTTC.

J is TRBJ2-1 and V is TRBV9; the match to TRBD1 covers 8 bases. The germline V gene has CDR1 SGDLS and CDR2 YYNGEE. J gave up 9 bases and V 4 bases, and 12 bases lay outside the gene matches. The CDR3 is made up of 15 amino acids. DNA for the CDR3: TGTGCCAGCAGCCCCGGGGGAGGACAGGGCGGTGAGCAGTTCTTC. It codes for CASSPGGGQGGEQFF. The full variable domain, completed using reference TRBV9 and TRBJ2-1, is DSGVTQTPKHLITATGQRVTLRCSPRSGDLSVYWYQQSLDQGLQFLIQYYNGEERAKGNILERFSAQQFPDLHSELNLSSLELGDSALYFCASSPGGGQGGEQFFGPGTRLTVL.

The CDR3: CAWSVGARDRRNTIYF. The DNA for the CDR3 is TGTGCCTGGAGTGTAGGTGCCCGGGACAGAAGAAACACCATATATTTT. This rearrangement joins TRBV30 to TRBJ1-3; 7 nucleotides align to TRBD1. Germline CDR1 GTSNPN, CDR2 SVGIG (reference sequence). The trim removed 0 bases at V and 5 bases at J, leaving 10 bases unmatched. This CDR3 comprises 16 residues.